This T cell receptor (beta chain) was obtained from a study of OX40 agonist ivuxolimab in advanced cancers. Measured with immunoSEQ multiplex PCR; TCRdb has only the in-frame clones, and not every one. The sample lists some 40,000 clones, nearly 90% occurring once. J lost 3 bases, V lost 5 bases, and 3 bases had no gene match. The length of the CDR3 is 14 residues. Germline values: CDR1 MNHEY, CDR2 SMNVEV (reference sequence). This chain links TRBV27 with TRBJ2-7, with 11 bases matching TRBD2. The material sequenced was CD4+ or CD8+ T cells sorted from blood, taken in a trial of the OX40 agonist ivuxolimab. The receptor comes from an adult with an advanced solid tumor such as melanoma, head and neck, liver or kidney cancer. As DNA, the CDR3 is TGTGCCAGCAGTATAGCGGGGGGGATCTACGAGCAGTACTTC. The encoded protein is CASSIAGGIYEQYF.